One and the same sample provided the 13 T cell receptor beta chains below, sequenced in a study of tumor and adjacent non-tumor tissue in lung cancer. RNA was extracted from bulk tissue without any cell sorting. Three rounds of nested PCR, following a modified ARM-PCR protocol, produced the TCRbeta library. TCRdb independently ran MiXCR on the multiplex PCR reads; one entry per CDR3 protein. The sample includes about 93,000 distinct CDR3 sequences, approximately 65% of them seen just once. Sequencing input: lung tumor tissue. Every receptor here comes from a man between 60 and 70 years old with non-small cell lung cancer.

As to this clonotype: One end of the junction does not line up with germline, which may come from a read error. This chain connects TRBV11-2 to TRBJ2-3, with D tentatively TRBD1 (5 bases). CDR1 and CDR2 from the germline V gene are SGHAT and FQNNGV. The CDR3 has 15 amino acids. The chain's CDR3 is CASSQAPRGTDTQYF. In DNA form, the CDR3 reads TGTGCCAGCAGCCAGGCCCCAAGGGGCACAGATACACAGTATTTT.

Concerning this clonotype itself: A read error may explain this, as a much larger clone is one base away. The V gene is TRBV28, the J gene TRBJ2-5; no clear D gene. CDR1 is MDHEN, CDR2 SYDVKM, per germline. The CDR3 loop spans 15 amino acids. Trimming took 4 bases from V and 2 from J, leaving 14 bases between them. CDR3 sequence reads: CASSSPTSGQETQYF. DNA for the CDR3: TGTGCCAGCAGTTCCCCGACCTCCGGACAAGAGACCCAGTACTTC.

Remarks on this clonotype: This may be a read error, as it is one base from a much larger clone. The V and J genes are TRBV20-1 and TRBJ2-2; TRBD2 agrees at 7 bases. Looked up from germline, CDR1 is DFQATT and CDR2 is SNEGSKA (reference sequence). The CDR3 length is 15 residues. The CDR3 loop reads CSARPGGSNTRELFF. CDR3 bases: TGCAGTGCTCGTCCGGGGGGATCGAACACCAGGGAGCTGTTTTTT.

Comments on this clonotype: At one end, the junction sequence differs from germline, possibly due to a read error. The chain combines TRBV11-2 with TRBJ2-1; a weak D match, TRBD2 (5 bases). From germline, CDR1 is SGHAT and CDR2 FQNNGV. This CDR3 has 16 amino acids. This CDR3 is CASSSHRRSSYNEQFF. As DNA, the CDR3 is TGTGCTAGCAGCTCCCACCGGAGGAGCTCCTACAATGAGCAGTTCTTC.

This clonotype was seen at least ten times. This sequence joins TRBV5-1 and TRBJ1-2; no firm D call. This CDR3 contains 14 residues. The germline V gene has CDR1 SGHRS and CDR2 YFSETQ. Trimming took 4 bases from V and 7 from J, leaving 17 bases between them. CDR3 sequence reads: CASSGGHSGGGYTF. In nucleotides, the CDR3 is TGCGCCAGCAGCGGCGGGCACTCAGGAGGTGGCTACACCTTC.

A note on this clonotype: One end of the junction varies from germline; a read error may be responsible. V gene TRBV11-3 combines with J gene TRBJ1-3; D ambiguous. CDR1 and CDR2 from the germline V gene are SGHNT and YENEEA. This CDR3 has 13 amino acids. The CDR3 nucleotides read TGTGCCAGCAGCTCTGACATGGGAAACACCATGTATTTT. Amino acids: CASSSDMGNTMYF.

On this clonotype itself: Since the CDR3 does not end with the conserved phenylalanine or tryptophan, this likely comes from a read error. The V call is TRBV11-3, the J call TRBJ2-1; 9 bases are a match to TRBD2. V gave up 5 bases and J gave up 9 bases; unmatched junction bases: 11. The CDR3 runs 15 residues. The germline V gene encodes CDR1 SGHNT and CDR2 YENEEA. The CDR3: CASSHGTSWSREQFL. The CDR3 coding sequence is TGTGCCAGCAGCCACGGGACTAGCTGGAGCCGTGAGCAGTTCCTC.

This clonotype was detected many times. The chain uses TRBV12-3 or TRBV12-4 and TRBJ2-7; tentative D call: TRBD1 (6 bases). V was cut by 6 bases and J by 4 bases, with 25 bases left in between. This CDR3 has 17 amino acids. CDR3 in DNA: TGTGCCAGCAGCGGAACAGGGTGGGCAAGGGGCAAGTACGAGCAGTACTTC. Its protein product is CASSGTGWARGKYEQYF.

As to this clonotype: This may be a read error: a much more frequent sequence differs by one nucleotide. The conserved phenylalanine or tryptophan is not found at the CDR3 terminus, so this likely reflects a read error. The rearrangement links TRBV11-2 to TRBJ2-1, with D maybe TRBD1 (5 bases). This CDR3 is 14 amino acids long. Germline lookup yields CDR1 SGHAT and CDR2 FQNNGV. The germline V and J ends were trimmed by 1 base and 4 bases, with 8 bases remaining between them. The CDR3 DNA follows: TGTGCCAGCAGCTTAGCGAGACAGTACAATGAGCAGTTCCTC. It codes for CASSLARQYNEQFL.

The gene calls are TRBV28 and TRBJ2-7; tentative D call: TRBD2 (7 bases). CDR1 is MDHEN, CDR2 SYDVKM, per germline. This CDR3 spans 16 amino acids. Trimming left V 2 bases short and J 1 base short, with 15 bases between. CDR3: CASSLHLQGGSYEQYF. As DNA, the CDR3 is TGTGCCAGCAGTTTACATCTACAGGGAGGGTCCTACGAGCAGTACTTC.

Points on this clonotype: At one boundary the junction diverges from the germline segment, which might be a read error. The chain couples TRBV6-5 to TRBJ1-5; D is ambiguous. CDR3 size: 15 residues. Germline CDR1 MNHEY, CDR2 SVGAGI. The CDR3 sequence is CASRPGTIGNRPQHF. The CDR3 DNA reads as TGTGCCAGCAGGCCCGGTACGATAGGAAATCGGCCCCAGCATTTT.

As to this clonotype: Sequence at one end of the junction differs from germline and may be a read error. This chain joins TRBV12-3 or TRBV12-4 and TRBJ2-6, with D perhaps matching TRBD1 or TRBD2 (5 bases each). The CDR3 has 13 amino acids. This chain's CDR3 is CACSFPGTNVLTF. The CDR3 DNA is TGTGCCTGCAGTTTCCCTGGGACCAACGTCCTGACCTTC.

About this clonotype itself: Compared with germline, one end of the junction differs, possibly owing to a read error. V usage is TRBV4-3 and J usage is TRBJ2-3, with D perhaps assigned TRBD1 or TRBD2 (6 bases each). Germline values: CDR1 LGHNA, CDR2 YSLEER. This CDR3 has 16 amino acids. CDR3 bases: TGCGCCAGCAGCCAAGAACTAGACGGGGGCACATATACGCAGTATTTT. Translation gives CASSQELDGGTYTQYF.